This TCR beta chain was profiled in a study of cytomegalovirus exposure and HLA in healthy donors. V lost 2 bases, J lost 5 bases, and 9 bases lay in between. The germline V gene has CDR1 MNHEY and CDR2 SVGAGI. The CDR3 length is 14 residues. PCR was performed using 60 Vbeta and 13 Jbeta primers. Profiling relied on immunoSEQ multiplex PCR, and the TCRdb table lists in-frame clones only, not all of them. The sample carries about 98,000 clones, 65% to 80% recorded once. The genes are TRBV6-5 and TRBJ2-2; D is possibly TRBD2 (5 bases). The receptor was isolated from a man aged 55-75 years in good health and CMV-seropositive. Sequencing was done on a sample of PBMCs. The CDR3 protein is CASSYTRGTGELFF. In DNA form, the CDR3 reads TGTGCCAGCAGTTACACCCGAGGGACCGGGGAGCTGTTTTTT.